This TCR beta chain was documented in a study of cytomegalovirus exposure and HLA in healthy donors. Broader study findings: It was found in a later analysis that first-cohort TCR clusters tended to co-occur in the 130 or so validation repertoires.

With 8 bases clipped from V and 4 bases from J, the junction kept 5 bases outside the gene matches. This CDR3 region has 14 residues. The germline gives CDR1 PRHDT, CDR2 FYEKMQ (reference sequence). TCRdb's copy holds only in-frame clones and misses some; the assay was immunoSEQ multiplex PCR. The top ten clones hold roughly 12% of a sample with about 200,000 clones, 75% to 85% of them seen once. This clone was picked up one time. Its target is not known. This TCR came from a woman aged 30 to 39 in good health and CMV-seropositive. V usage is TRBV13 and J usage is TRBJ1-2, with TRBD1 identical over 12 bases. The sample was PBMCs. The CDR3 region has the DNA TGTGCCAGCGGGGGACAGGGGGCTTTCTATGGCTACACCTTC. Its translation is CASGGQGAFYGYTF.